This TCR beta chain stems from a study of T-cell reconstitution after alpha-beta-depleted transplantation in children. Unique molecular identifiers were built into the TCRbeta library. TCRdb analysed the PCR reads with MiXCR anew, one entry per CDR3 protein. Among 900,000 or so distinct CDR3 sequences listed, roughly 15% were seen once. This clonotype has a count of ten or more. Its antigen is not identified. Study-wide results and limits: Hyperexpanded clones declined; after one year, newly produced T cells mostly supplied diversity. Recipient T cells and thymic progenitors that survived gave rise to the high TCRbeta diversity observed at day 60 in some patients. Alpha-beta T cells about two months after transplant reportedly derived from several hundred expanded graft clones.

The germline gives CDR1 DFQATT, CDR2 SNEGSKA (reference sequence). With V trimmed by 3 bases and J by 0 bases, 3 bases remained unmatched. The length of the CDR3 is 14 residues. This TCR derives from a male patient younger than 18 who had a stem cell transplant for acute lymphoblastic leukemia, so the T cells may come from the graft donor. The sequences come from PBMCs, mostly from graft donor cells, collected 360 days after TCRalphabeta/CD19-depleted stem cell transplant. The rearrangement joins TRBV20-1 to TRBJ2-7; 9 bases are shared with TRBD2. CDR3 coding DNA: TGCAGTGCTAGGGCTAGCGGGGTCTCCTACGAGCAGTACTTC. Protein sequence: CSARASGVSYEQYF.